Below, 19 T cell receptor beta chains from the same sample are listed, as sequenced in a study of beta chain features in type 1 diabetes. What was sequenced were expressed TCRB transcripts, since all of the isolated RNA had been reverse transcribed. The assay was immunoSEQ multiplex PCR, and TCRdb's table has in-frame clones only and misses some. The sample carries hundreds of thousands of clones, about 70% recorded once. The sample comprised naive CD4+ T cells from blood. The receptors here all came from a man aged 25 to 40 in good health.

This clone was counted a few times. The chain links TRBV10-3 to TRBJ2-7, with D tentatively TRBD1 (6 bases). V was trimmed by 0 bases and J by 2 bases, leaving 11 bases between them. The V gene's germline CDR1 is ENHRY and CDR2 SYGVKD. The CDR3 length is 15 residues. The CDR3 reads CAISESWDKAYEQYF. CDR3 sequence (DNA): TGTGCCATCAGTGAGTCCTGGGACAAGGCCTACGAGCAGTACTTC.

The rearrangement joins TRBV29-1 to TRBJ1-1; no reliable D call. CDR3 length: 13 amino acids. The V and J ends lost 1 base and 5 bases respectively, with 11 bases between them. The germline CDR1 and CDR2 sequences are SQVTM and ANQGSEA. CDR3 amino acids: CSVEGRVWTEAFF. Here the CDR3 DNA reads TGCAGCGTTGAAGGGCGGGTATGGACTGAAGCTTTCTTT. The whole variable domain, remainder taken from reference TRBV29-1 and TRBJ1-1, is SAVISQKPSRDICQRGTSLTIQCQVDSQVTMMFWYRQQPGQSLTLIATANQGSEATYESGFVIDKFPISRPNLTFSTLTVSNMSPEDSSIYLCSVEGRVWTEAFFGQGTRLTVV.

The chain is built from TRBV7-2 and TRBJ2-1, with TRBD2 identical over 7 bases. CDR3 length: 15 residues. CDR1 is SGHTA, CDR2 FQGNSA, per germline. V trimming: 2 bases; J trimming: 6 bases; junction bases outside the gene matches: 7. The CDR3 here is CASSLNPLAFNEQFF. CDR3 nucleotides: TGTGCCAGCAGCTTAAACCCACTAGCGTTCAATGAGCAGTTCTTC. Combining the CDR3 with reference TRBV7-2 and TRBJ2-1 gives the whole variable domain GAGVSQSPSNKVTEKGKDVELRCDPISGHTALYWYRQSLGQGLEFLIYFQGNSAPDKSGLPSDRFSAERTGGSVSTLTIQRTQQEDSAVYLCASSLNPLAFNEQFFGPGTRLTVL.

The chain links TRBV9 to TRBJ1-5, with D hard to call. The CDR3 length is 17 residues. The germline V gene has CDR1 SGDLS and CDR2 YYNGEE. Trimming took off 0 bases at V and 0 bases at J, with 13 bases between the two ends. CDR3 DNA: TGTGCCAGCAGCGTAGGGGCAGGAGCATATAGCAATCAGCCCCAGCATTTT. Translated, it gives CASSVGAGAYSNQPQHF.

This rearrangement joins TRBV6-5 to TRBJ2-3; no reliable D call. The germline V gene encodes CDR1 MNHEY and CDR2 SVGAGI. V was shortened by 6 bases and J by 3 bases, with 10 bases between the two germline ends. CDR3 length: 13 amino acids. CDR3 in DNA: TGTGCCAGCAGCCTTTCCGGGACAGATACGCAGTATTTT. Encoded protein: CASSLSGTDTQYF.

In regard to this clone: This specimen includes other DNA sequences encoding the same CDR3. The rearrangement uses TRBV10-3 and TRBJ2-7; perhaps TRBD1 as D (6 bases). There are 14 residues in the CDR3. Germline V gene data show CDR1 as ENHRY and CDR2 as SYGVKD. V lost 3 bases to trimming and J lost 2 bases, with 11 bases between them. CDR3 nucleotide sequence: TGTGCCATCAGTGAACTATCAGGGGCCTACGAGCAGTACTTC. Protein sequence: CAISELSGAYEQYF.

V is TRBV29-1 and J is TRBJ2-7; a possible D gene is TRBD1 (5 bases). V dropped 4 bases and J dropped 0 bases, with 10 bases sitting between them. This CDR3 spans 13 amino acids. In germline, CDR1 is SQVTM, CDR2 ANQGSEA. In nucleotides, the CDR3 is TGCAGCGTTGGCGCAGGGAACTCCTACGAGCAGTACTTC. Amino acids: CSVGAGNSYEQYF.

J is TRBJ2-5 and V is TRBV29-1, with D unclear. Trimming left V 6 bases short and J 0 bases short, with 11 bases between. There are 13 residues in the CDR3. Germline V gene lookup returns CDR1 SQVTM and CDR2 ANQGSEA. The CDR3 bases are TGCAGCGTCGCTACTCCTTACCAAGAGACCCAGTACTTC. It specifies CSVATPYQETQYF.

The V gene is TRBV5-4, the J gene TRBJ2-7; no reliable D call. Trimming cost V 0 bases and J 3 bases, with 4 bases left between them. This CDR3 contains 12 residues. Germline V gene lookup returns CDR1 SGHNT and CDR2 YYREEE (reference sequence). This chain's CDR3 is CASSLELYEQYF. The CDR3 coding sequence is TGTGCCAGCAGCTTGGAGCTCTACGAGCAGTACTTC.

The rearrangement joins TRBV15 to TRBJ1-5; D remains ambiguous. Deletions cut 0 bases from V and 2 bases from J, with 5 bases between. Germline CDR1 and CDR2: LNHNV and YYDKDF (reference sequence). CDR3 length: 14 amino acids. In DNA form, the CDR3 reads TGTGCCACCAGCAGAGAGCAGGGCAATCAGCCCCAGCATTTT. Protein: CATSREQGNQPQHF.

The chain employs TRBV13 and TRBJ2-4; D gene uncertain. The CDR3 length is 15 residues. Deletions cut 6 bases from V and 0 bases from J, with 12 bases between. Germline-derived CDR1 and CDR2 are PRHDT and FYEKMQ (reference sequence). The CDR3 sequence is CASRGARIAKNIQYF. The CDR3 coding sequence is TGTGCCAGCAGAGGCGCGAGAATAGCCAAAAACATTCAGTACTTC.

The chain is built from TRBV25-1 and TRBJ1-2; D gene ambiguous. Germline CDR1 reads MGHDK; CDR2 reads SYGVNS. The CDR3 length is 13 residues. Trimming left V 3 bases short and J 5 bases short, with 10 bases between. The CDR3 spells CASSEAGDYGYTF. For the CDR3, the DNA is TGTGCCAGCAGTGAGGCAGGAGATTATGGCTACACCTTC.

V usage is TRBV14 and J usage is TRBJ2-7; D perhaps matches TRBD1 (6 bases). The V gene lost 1 base and the J gene lost 0 bases, with 10 bases spanning the gap. The CDR3 length is 15 residues. Germline assignment: CDR1 SGHDN and CDR2 FVKESK. The CDR3: CASSQARGISYEQYF. DNA of the CDR3: TGTGCCAGCAGCCAAGCCAGGGGCATCTCCTACGAGCAGTACTTC. The variable domain in full, with the rest retrieved from reference TRBV14 and TRBJ2-7, is EAGVTQFPSHSVIEKGQTVTLRCDPISGHDNLYWYRRVMGKEIKFLLHFVKESKQDESGMPNNRFLAERTGGTYSTLKVQPAELEDSGVYFCASSQARGISYEQYFGPGTRLTVT.

The chain uses TRBV9 and TRBJ2-1; D not resolved. The V end was cut by 0 bases, the J end by 10 bases, with 17 bases between. CDR3 length equals 15 residues. CDR1 and CDR2 from the germline V gene are SGDLS and YYNGEE. DNA for the CDR3: TGTGCCAGCAGCGTAGCTTCCAAATACCAATGGGAGCAGTTCTTC. Amino acid sequence: CASSVASKYQWEQFF. The full variable domain, rest sourced from reference TRBV9 and TRBJ2-1, is DSGVTQTPKHLITATGQRVTLRCSPRSGDLSVYWYQQSLDQGLQFLIQYYNGEERAKGNILERFSAQQFPDLHSELNLSSLELGDSALYFCASSVASKYQWEQFFGPGTRLTVL.

The chain uses TRBV25-1 and TRBJ1-2, with 9 bases matching TRBD1. Unmatched junction bases numbered 7, after V lost 3 bases and J lost 8 bases. The germline V gene has CDR1 MGHDK and CDR2 SYGVNS. CDR3 length: 14 amino acids. DNA for the CDR3: TGTGCCAGCAGTGACCCCGGGACAGGGTTCGGCTACACCTTC. Residues: CASSDPGTGFGYTF.

This clone was seen more than once but under ten times. The V call is TRBV11-2, the J call TRBJ2-5; no firm D call. The germline CDR1 and CDR2 sequences are SGHAT and FQNNGV. Trimming shortened V by 0 bases and J by 2 bases, and 7 bases separated the two germline ends. The CDR3 extends over 14 amino acids. The CDR3 reads CASSLDLAQETQYF. The CDR3 DNA is TGTGCCAGCAGCTTAGATCTGGCTCAAGAGACCCAGTACTTC.

This clone was counted once. The chain joins TRBV7-2 to TRBJ2-7; D unresolved. Germline assignment: CDR1 SGHTA and CDR2 FQGNSA. V was trimmed by 5 bases and J by 3 bases, leaving 17 bases between them. This CDR3 has 15 amino acids. The CDR3 sequence: CASSPRASFRYEQYF. The CDR3, as DNA: TGTGCCAGCAGCCCTCGGGCCAGCTTTCGCTACGAGCAGTACTTC.

The chain joins TRBV23-1 to TRBJ2-2; 7 bases align to TRBD2. TRBV23-1 has ORF status, its function being uncertain. This CDR3 comprises 17 residues. Trimming removed 3 bases from V and 1 base from J; junction bases left unmatched: 8. CDR3 sequence: CASSHRGRHENTGELFF. CDR3 coding DNA: TGCGCCAGCAGTCACCGCGGGAGACACGAGAACACCGGGGAGCTGTTTTTT.

This rearrangement joins TRBV5-4 to TRBJ2-3; 8 positions match TRBD2. This CDR3 contains 16 residues. Trimming took 0 bases from V and 3 from J; bases not matched to a gene: 6. Germline values: CDR1 SGHNT, CDR2 YYREEE (reference sequence). The CDR3 loop is CASSLGAQRETDTQYF. CDR3 DNA: TGTGCCAGCAGCTTGGGGGCCCAGCGGGAGACAGATACGCAGTATTTT. Looking up the rest from reference TRBV5-4 and TRBJ2-3 gives the full variable domain: ETGVTQSPTHLIKTRGQQVTLRCSSQSGHNTVSWYQQALGQGPQFIFQYYREEENGRGNFPPRFSGLQFPNYSSELNVNALELDDSALYLCASSLGAQRETDTQYFGPGTRLTVL.